Listed here are 11 T cell receptor beta chains from one sample, sequenced in a study of breast tumors, draining lymph nodes, adjacent tissues. TCRdb processed the multiplex PCR reads anew with MiXCR; each CDR3 protein has one entry. Of 50,000 to 85,000 distinct CDR3 sequences listed, approximately 40% were seen once; the top ten hold about 8.4%. Input material: breast tumor tissue. Every receptor here comes from a female donor with breast cancer. Some clones in this sample may be carry-over from other donors' samples.

V and J are TRBV6-5 and TRBJ2-2; 9 bases are a match to TRBD2. CDR3 length: 16 amino acids. The trim removed 0 bases at V and 4 bases at J, leaving 3 bases unmatched. CDR1 is MNHEY, CDR2 SVGAGI, per germline. The CDR3 nucleotides are TGTGCCAGCAGTTACTCCCCGACTAGCGGCACCGGGGAGCTGTTTTTT. Protein product: CASSYSPTSGTGELFF.

This chain connects TRBV20-1 to TRBJ2-3, with a weak D call TRBD2 (6 bases). CDR1 DFQATT and CDR2 SNEGSKA come from the germline V gene (reference sequence). The V gene lost 0 bases and the J gene lost 11 bases, with 21 bases spanning the gap. The CDR3 sequence is 15 residues long. The CDR3 reads CSAREAGKTNNEQYF. The CDR3 nucleotides are TGCAGTGCTAGAGAGGCGGGAAAGACCAACAATGAGCAGTATTTT.

V gene TRBV25-1 combines with J gene TRBJ1-2, with 7 bases identical to TRBD1. The germline V gene has CDR1 MGHDK and CDR2 SYGVNS. The CDR3 consists of 14 residues. Trimming at V came to 4 bases and at J to 8 bases, leaving 10 bases not matched to a gene. CDR3 sequence reads: CASSAREQGWGYTF. The CDR3 coding sequence is TGTGCCAGCAGTGCTAGAGAACAGGGGTGGGGCTACACCTTC.

This clonotype was recorded many times. The V gene is TRBV7-2, the J gene TRBJ2-3; the match to TRBD2 covers 8 bases. Germline-derived CDR1 and CDR2 are SGHTA and FQGNSA. After removal of 3 bases from V and 2 bases from J, the junction contained 7 bases not matched to a gene. This CDR3 has 16 amino acids. CDR3 DNA sequence: TGTGCCAGCAGCTTTAAATTAGCGGGGACCACAGATACGCAGTATTTT. Amino acids: CASSFKLAGTTDTQYF.

This clonotype was detected many times. The rearrangement links TRBV19 to TRBJ1-2; a weak D match, TRBD1 (5 bases). The CDR3 sequence is 14 residues long. CDR1 LNHDA and CDR2 SQIVND come from the germline V gene (reference sequence). V gave up 5 bases and J gave up 4 bases, with 14 bases separating them. The CDR3 nucleotides read TGTGCCAGTAGTCTCACAACAGGACTCTATGGCTACACCTTC. Its translation is CASSLTTGLYGYTF.

This clonotype was counted at least ten times. The CDR3 is CASRTASASNQPQHF. The CDR3 DNA sequence: TGTGCCAGCAGAACCGCCTCCGCAAGCAATCAGCCCCAGCATTTT. This chain links TRBV2 with TRBJ1-5; D remains unclear. This CDR3 has 15 amino acids. With 6 bases removed from V and 1 base from J, the gap between germline ends came to 13 bases. Per the germline V gene, CDR1 is SNHLY and CDR2 is FYNNEI.

This clonotype is medium-sized (0.01 to 0.1%) by share. This chain uses TRBV4-2 with TRBJ2-2; TRBD2 matches at 8 bases. This CDR3 has 15 residues. The V segment lost 0 bases and the J segment 7 bases; nucleotides outside the gene matches: 4. Germline values: CDR1 LGHNA, CDR2 YNFKEQ. The CDR3 bases are TGTGCCAGCAGCCAAGATACTAGCGGATACGGGGAGCTGTTTTTT. Translated: CASSQDTSGYGELFF.

This clonotype showed up many times. The chain is built from TRBV18 and TRBJ2-7; TRBD2 matches at 8 bases. Germline values: CDR1 KGHSH, CDR2 LQKENI. V dropped 4 bases and J dropped 7; count of bases not matched to a gene: 15. The CDR3 runs 16 residues. CDR3 sequence: CASSQTTLLAVREQYF. The CDR3 nucleotides are TGTGCCAGCTCACAGACGACTTTACTAGCGGTTCGGGAGCAGTACTTC. Drawing the rest from reference TRBV18 and TRBJ2-7, the complete variable domain is NAGVMQNPRHLVRRRGQEARLRCSPMKGHSHVYWYRQLPEEGLKFMVYLQKENIIDESGMPKERFSAEFPKEGPSILRIQQVVRGDSAAYFCASSQTTLLAVREQYFGPGTRLTVT.

In this sample, this clonotype turned up many times. The chain recombines TRBV27 with TRBJ1-2, with 7 bases aligning to TRBD1. Looked up from germline, CDR1 is MNHEY and CDR2 is SMNVEV (reference sequence). This CDR3 region has 16 residues. V gave up 5 bases and J gave up 0 bases; unmatched junction bases: 9. CDR3 protein: CASSTGTASANYGYTF. The CDR3 nucleotides read TGTGCCAGCAGTACTGGGACAGCGTCGGCTAACTATGGCTACACCTTC.

V usage is TRBV20-1 and J usage is TRBJ1-5; perhaps TRBD1 as D (5 bases). The CDR3 has 17 residues. Trimming took off 5 bases at V and 0 bases at J, with 20 bases between the two ends. Germline loops: CDR1 DFQATT, CDR2 SNEGSKA (reference sequence). The CDR3 DNA sequence: TGCAGTGCTGGGAATGAGGGACCACCGTATAGCAATCAGCCCCAGCATTTT. It encodes CSAGNEGPPYSNQPQHF.

This clonotype was seen many times. The V call is TRBV11-1, the J call TRBJ2-5; the match to TRBD2 covers 8 bases. The ends lost 3 bases at V and 1 base at J; junction bases unmatched: 4. CDR1 is SGHAT and CDR2 is FQDESV in the germline V gene (reference sequence). The CDR3 has 15 amino acids. CDR3 region: CASSFSGVSQETQYF. DNA of the CDR3: TGTGCCAGCAGCTTTAGCGGGGTGTCCCAAGAGACCCAGTACTTC.